This T cell receptor (beta chain) was identified in a study of T cells in Graves' hyperthyroidism and ophthalmopathy. TCR beta CDR3 regions were amplified from RNA. An initial round of RT-PCR targeting the TCR CDR3 relied on the HTBI primer set. TCRdb fed the multiplex PCR reads into MiXCR, producing one record per CDR3 protein. Of roughly 750,000 distinct CDR3 sequences detected, 16% appear once; the ten largest clones hold around 8%. The study based diagnoses on clinical symptoms, serum thyroxine and TRAb, thyroid ultrasound and orbital computed tomography. It was roughly 10 ml of fresh peripheral blood that supplied the PBMCs. Overall study findings and caveats: Expanded thyroid clonotypes (above 0.001) were mostly also found in blood. The model foresaw ophthalmopathy a median around seven months prior to onset.

Concerning this clonotype itself: The target antigen is unknown.

This CDR3 is built from 16 residues. Germline CDR1 and CDR2: LGHDT and YNNKEL (reference sequence). V lost 2 bases to trimming and J lost 5 bases; unmatched junction nucleotides: 11. Sequenced material: blood. The origin of this receptor is a man between 18 and 29 years old with Graves' hyperthyroidism. The chain carries TRBV3-1 and TRBJ2-5, with 7 nucleotides matching TRBD2. The CDR3 DNA is TGTGCCAGCAGCCAAACCCTAGCGGCTCCAGGGGAGACCCAGTACTTC. Amino acid sequence: CASSQTLAAPGETQYF.